The 32 T cell receptor beta chains in this list originate from one sample, sequenced in a study of cytomegalovirus exposure and HLA in healthy donors. Primers included in the PCR were 60 Vbeta and 13 Jbeta primers. Some clones are missing from TCRdb's copy, which holds only in-frame ones; the method was immunoSEQ multiplex PCR. This table holds fewer than 110,000 clones, approximately 72% found once. Sequencing was performed on PBMCs. The source is a woman aged 40 to 50 in good health and CMV-seronegative.

V usage is TRBV4-3 and J usage is TRBJ2-1, with a possible D match to TRBD1 (6 bases). Looked up from germline, CDR1 is LGHNA and CDR2 is YSLEER. Trimming removed 0 bases at V and 4 bases at J, with 13 bases between. This CDR3 has 16 residues. The CDR3 coding sequence is TGCGCCAGCAGCCAAGAACAACAGGGAAATTACAATGAGCAGTTCTTC. Translation gives CASSQEQQGNYNEQFF.

The chain joins TRBV2 to TRBJ2-5, with a possible D match to TRBD1 (5 bases). Trimming took off 4 bases at V and 5 bases at J, with 14 bases between the two ends. This CDR3 contains 14 residues. CDR1 is SNHLY and CDR2 is FYNNEI in the germline V gene. The CDR3 loop reads CASSVRTYQETQYF. CDR3 DNA sequence: TGTGCCAGCAGTGTGCGGACATATCAGGAGACCCAGTACTTC. Using reference TRBV2 and TRBJ2-5 for the parts outside the CDR3, the full variable domain is EPEVTQTPSHQVTQMGQEVILRCVPISNHLYFYWYRQILGQKVEFLVSFYNNEISEKSEIFDDQFSVERPDGSNFTLKIRSTKLEDSAMYFCASSVRTYQETQYFGPGTRLLVL.

The V gene is TRBV11-2, the J gene TRBJ2-2; TRBD2 matches at 9 bases. CDR1 SGHAT and CDR2 FQNNGV come from the germline V gene. Trimming at V came to 7 bases and at J to 6 bases, leaving 15 bases not matched to a gene. CDR3 length: 17 amino acids. The chain's CDR3 is CASTPPRLAGWAGELFF. The CDR3 region has the DNA TGTGCCAGCACCCCACCCCGGCTAGCGGGATGGGCCGGGGAGCTGTTTTTT.

The chain couples TRBV4-3 to TRBJ2-1; D not certain. The V gene lost 1 base and the J gene lost 6 bases, with 13 bases spanning the gap. The CDR3 contains 15 residues. The germline gives CDR1 LGHNA, CDR2 YSLEER. The CDR3 protein is CASSQGLSLGNEQFF. CDR3 sequence (DNA): TGCGCCAGCAGCCAAGGCTTAAGTCTAGGCAATGAGCAGTTCTTC.

The table lists this clone with a few counts. V usage is TRBV4-2 and J usage is TRBJ1-5; D uncertain. CDR3 size: 17 residues. Germline V CDR1 and CDR2: LGHNA, YNFKEQ. V was clipped by 5 bases and J by 6 bases, with 23 bases between them. This CDR3 reads CASSNTQTGRLFQPQHF. The CDR3 DNA sequence: TGTGCCAGCAGCAATACGCAGACTGGGAGATTATTTCAGCCCCAGCATTTT.

The V call is TRBV9, the J call TRBJ1-1; D is ambiguous. Germline assignment: CDR1 SGDLS and CDR2 YYNGEE. Between the trimmed V and J ends, which lost 3 bases and 1 base, there was a span of 7 bases. This CDR3 has 13 residues. CDR3 bases: TGTGCCAGCAGCGGACTGGGGAACACTGAAGCTTTCTTT. Translating it yields CASSGLGNTEAFF.

The V and J genes are TRBV4-3 and TRBJ2-1; 9 bases fit TRBD1. V lost 3 bases to trimming and J lost 0 bases; unmatched junction nucleotides: 12. The CDR3 spans 19 residues. Germline CDR1 and CDR2: LGHNA and YSLEER. The CDR3 bases are TGCGCCAGCAGCCAGGGATTCCGGGACAGGGCAATCTCCTACAATGAGCAGTTCTTC. Its protein product is CASSQGFRDRAISYNEQFF.

The rearrangement joins TRBV2 to TRBJ1-5; 7 bases line up with TRBD1. Germline assignment: CDR1 SNHLY and CDR2 FYNNEI. The CDR3 consists of 15 residues. After removal of 3 bases from V and 7 bases from J, the junction contained 9 bases not matched to a gene. DNA of the CDR3: TGTGCCAGCAGTGAGGGCACAGGGGCGTACCAGCCCCAGCATTTT. It translates to CASSEGTGAYQPQHF. Based on the CDR3 plus reference TRBV2 and TRBJ1-5, the full variable domain is EPEVTQTPSHQVTQMGQEVILRCVPISNHLYFYWYRQILGQKVEFLVSFYNNEISEKSEIFDDQFSVERPDGSNFTLKIRSTKLEDSAMYFCASSEGTGAYQPQHFGDGTRLSIL.

J is TRBJ1-1 and V is TRBV10-3, with a possible D match to TRBD1 (6 bases). The length of the CDR3 is 15 residues. Trimming removed 4 bases at V and 4 bases at J, with 16 bases between. Germline lookup yields CDR1 ENHRY and CDR2 SYGVKD. CDR3 DNA: TGTGCCATCAGTGCCTTAACCGGGACATCCACTGAAGCTTTCTTT. This encodes CAISALTGTSTEAFF.

This clone was observed a handful of times. The chain carries TRBV7-8 and TRBJ2-7; D may be TRBD1 (6 bases). V gave up 2 bases and J gave up 2 bases, with 13 bases separating them. This CDR3 comprises 15 residues. Germline CDR1 and CDR2: SGHVS and FQNEAQ. The CDR3 region is CASSLIQGPAYEQYF. The DNA for the CDR3 is TGTGCCAGCAGCTTAATTCAGGGGCCGGCCTACGAGCAGTACTTC.

The genes are TRBV10-3 and TRBJ2-1; the match to TRBD2 covers 11 bases. Trimming removed 6 bases from V and 8 bases from J; junction bases left unmatched: 9. CDR1 and CDR2 from the germline V gene are ENHRY and SYGVKD. The CDR3 totals 15 residues. CDR3 DNA sequence: TGTGCCATCAGCATGACTAGCGGGAATAGCGATGAGCAGTTCTTC. It specifies CAISMTSGNSDEQFF.

The rearrangement uses TRBV6-5 and TRBJ2-6; TRBD1 aligns across 7 bases. The CDR3 loop spans 15 amino acids. The trim removed 5 bases at V and 2 bases at J, leaving 3 bases unmatched. Germline V gene data show CDR1 as MNHEY and CDR2 as SVGAGI. CDR3 DNA sequence: TGTGCCAGCAGTCCCGACAGGGCTGGGGCCAACGTCCTGACTTTC. Amino acids: CASSPDRAGANVLTF.

This clone was observed a handful of times. J is TRBJ1-6 and V is TRBV9; 10 bases match TRBD1. The length of the CDR3 is 17 residues. Trimming at V came to 0 bases and at J to 8 bases, leaving 8 bases not matched to a gene. CDR1 is SGDLS and CDR2 is YYNGEE in the germline V gene. CDR3 sequence reads: CASSVAGQGPSYSPLHF. As DNA, the CDR3 is TGTGCCAGCAGCGTAGCGGGACAGGGGCCCTCCTATTCACCCCTCCACTTT.

V is TRBV6-1 and J is TRBJ1-5; 7 positions match TRBD1. This CDR3 spans 19 amino acids. CDR1 and CDR2 from the germline V gene are MNHNS and SASEGT. J gave up 2 bases and V 4 bases, and 17 bases lay outside the gene matches. The CDR3 sequence: CASSGGRSAGTAGNQPQHF. The CDR3 DNA sequence: TGTGCCAGCAGTGGGGGCCGGTCCGCCGGGACAGCAGGCAATCAGCCCCAGCATTTT.

This chain uses TRBV7-8 with TRBJ2-3, with D perhaps TRBD1 (6 bases). This CDR3 has 14 residues. CDR1 is SGHVS and CDR2 is FQNEAQ in the germline V gene. With 1 base removed from V and 6 bases from J, the gap between germline ends came to 11 bases. The CDR3 protein is CASSLGTASDTQYF. In DNA, the CDR3 is TGTGCCAGCAGCTTAGGGACAGCGAGTGATACGCAGTATTTT. The complete variable domain, with remaining parts taken from reference TRBV7-8 and TRBJ2-3, reads GAGVSQSPRYKVAKRGQDVALRCDPISGHVSLFWYQQALGQGPEFLTYFQNEAQLDKSGLPSDRFFAERPEGSVSTLKIQRTQQEDSAVYLCASSLGTASDTQYFGPGTRLTVL.

V is TRBV7-9 and J is TRBJ1-5, with TRBD1 matching 9 bases. The junction had 4 bases not matched to a gene; V was cut back by 5 bases and J by 2 bases. This CDR3 is 15 amino acids long. Germline assignment: CDR1 SEHNR and CDR2 FQNEAQ (reference sequence). CDR3 sequence: CASSVQGAGNQPQHF. CDR3 DNA: TGTGCCAGCAGCGTACAGGGGGCTGGCAATCAGCCCCAGCATTTT.

V gene TRBV9 combines with J gene TRBJ2-3; 8 bases map to TRBD2. Germline CDR1 and CDR2: SGDLS and YYNGEE. CDR3 length: 14 amino acids. With V trimmed by 5 bases and J by 7 bases, 9 bases remained unmatched. The CDR3 DNA sequence: TGTGCCAGCAGGGAAGCGGGAGTTAGACATACGCAGTATTTT. Protein: CASREAGVRHTQYF.

This chain connects TRBV10-3 to TRBJ2-5, with 14 bases aligning to TRBD2. CDR3 size: 16 residues. The V gene's germline CDR1 is ENHRY and CDR2 SYGVKD. With 10 bases clipped from V and 3 bases from J, the junction kept 10 bases outside the gene matches. This CDR3 is CATRTSGGKAEETQYF. For the CDR3, the DNA is TGTGCCACGCGGACTAGCGGGGGGAAGGCAGAAGAGACCCAGTACTTC.

The V gene is TRBV5-1, the J gene TRBJ1-1; weak D call: TRBD1 (6 bases). This CDR3 spans 14 amino acids. Germline V gene sequence: CDR1 SGHRS, CDR2 YFSETQ. Deletions cut 5 bases from V and 2 bases from J, with 13 bases between. DNA of the CDR3: TGCGCCAGCAGTTCGGGGGGCTCCAACACTGAAGCTTTCTTT. Translating gives CASSSGGSNTEAFF. Combining the CDR3 with reference TRBV5-1 and TRBJ1-1 gives the whole variable domain KAGVTQTPRYLIKTRGQQVTLSCSPISGHRSVSWYQQTPGQGLQFLFEYFSETQRNKGNFPGRFSGRQFSNSRSEMNVSTLELGDSALYLCASSSGGSNTEAFFGQGTRLTVV.

This CDR3 reads CASSPGLSYEQYF. In DNA, the CDR3 is TGTGCCAGCAGCCCCGGTTTATCCTACGAGCAGTACTTC. This chain uses TRBV4-2 with TRBJ2-7; D unresolved. Looked up from germline, CDR1 is LGHNA and CDR2 is YNFKEQ. V was shortened by 4 bases and J by 1 base, with 8 bases between the two germline ends. This CDR3 region has 13 residues.

The chain couples TRBV2 to TRBJ2-5; the match to TRBD1 covers 12 bases. Germline CDR1 is SNHLY and CDR2 is FYNNEI. The CDR3 extends over 16 amino acids. V dropped 6 bases and J dropped 5; count of bases not matched to a gene: 10. CDR3 in DNA: TGTGCCAGCAGCCGGGACAGGGGGCCCCTCGGGGAGACCCAGTACTTC. It yields the protein CASSRDRGPLGETQYF.

The rearrangement links TRBV30 to TRBJ1-2, with D perhaps TRBD1 (5 bases). V dropped 1 base and J dropped 6 bases, with 9 bases sitting between them. CDR1 GTSNPN and CDR2 SVGIG come from the germline V gene (reference sequence). The CDR3 sequence is 12 residues long. The CDR3 spells CAWSGTNNGYTF. Written as DNA, the CDR3 is TGTGCCTGGAGTGGGACAAACAATGGCTACACCTTC.

V is TRBV30 and J is TRBJ1-6; no clear D gene. The length of the CDR3 is 15 residues. CDR1 GTSNPN and CDR2 SVGIG come from the germline V gene (reference sequence). Trimming took off 8 bases at V and 0 bases at J, with 14 bases between the two ends. The CDR3 region is CATPRGSSYNSPLHF. In DNA, the CDR3 is TGTGCCACACCACGGGGTAGCTCCTATAATTCACCCCTCCACTTT.

J is TRBJ2-5 and V is TRBV27, with TRBD1 identical over 10 bases. J lost 4 bases, V lost 6 bases, and 5 bases had no gene match. Germline V CDR1 and CDR2: MNHEY, SMNVEV (reference sequence). The CDR3 length is 14 residues. Here the CDR3 DNA reads TGTGCCAGCAGGCGAGACAGGGGGCGAGAGACCCAGTACTTC. The encoded protein is CASRRDRGRETQYF.

Details on this clone: One end of the junction does not line up with germline, which may come from a read error. The gene calls are TRBV9 and TRBJ1-1; D not resolved. Per the germline V gene, CDR1 is SGDLS and CDR2 is YYNGEE. The CDR3 covers 19 residues. The CDR3 nucleotides read TGTGCCAGCAGCGTAGCAGGAACTTCGGCCGACCCTATGAACACTGGAGCTTTCTTT. Amino acids: CASSVAGTSADPMNTGAFF.

This clone was counted only a few times. The V call is TRBV27, the J call TRBJ2-7; 13 bases align to TRBD2. Germline V gives CDR1 MNHEY, CDR2 SMNVEV (reference sequence). The CDR3 loop spans 15 amino acids. V trimming: 6 bases; J trimming: 3 bases; junction bases outside the gene matches: 5. The CDR3, as DNA: TGTGCCAGCAGGATGGGACTAGCGGGATACTACGAGCAGTACTTC. It specifies CASRMGLAGYYEQYF.

The chain joins TRBV7-9 to TRBJ2-7, with TRBD2 matching over 11 bases. CDR3 length equals 16 residues. With 2 bases clipped from V and 1 base from J, the junction kept 4 bases outside the gene matches. Germline-derived CDR1 and CDR2 are SEHNR and FQNEAQ (reference sequence). The DNA of the CDR3 is TGTGCCAGCAGCTTACCTAGCGGGAGGCCATCCTACGAGCAGTACTTC. Translated, it gives CASSLPSGRPSYEQYF. The full variable domain, completed using reference TRBV7-9 and TRBJ2-7, is DTGVSQNPRHKITKRGQNVTFRCDPISEHNRLYWYRQTLGQGPEFLTYFQNEAQLEKSRLLSDRFSAERPKGSFSTLEIQRTEQGDSAMYLCASSLPSGRPSYEQYFGPGTRLTVT.

This chain uses TRBV7-2 with TRBJ1-2; D is undetermined. V was clipped by 2 bases and J by 5 bases, with 3 bases between them. Germline values: CDR1 SGHTA, CDR2 FQGNSA. This CDR3 has 11 residues. The CDR3 region has the DNA TGTGCCAGCAGCTTAACATATGGCTACACCTTC. Its protein is CASSLTYGYTF.

Points on this clone: One end of the junction varies from germline; a read error may be responsible. The V gene is TRBV7-9, the J gene TRBJ2-2; D is unresolved. The CDR3 spans 13 residues. Germline lookup yields CDR1 SEHNR and CDR2 FQNEAQ (reference sequence). The CDR3 sequence: CSSSSKNTGELFF. CDR3 nucleotide sequence: TGTTCCAGCAGCTCTAAGAACACCGGGGAGCTGTTTTTT.

The V and J genes are TRBV19 and TRBJ2-7; maybe TRBD1 (6 bases). Germline assignment: CDR1 LNHDA and CDR2 SQIVND (reference sequence). The CDR3 totals 12 residues. V was clipped by 4 bases and J by 2 bases, with 6 bases between them. The CDR3 DNA is TGTGCCAGTAGTAAGGGGGCCTACGAGCAGTACTTC. It yields the protein CASSKGAYEQYF.

The gene calls are TRBV5-3 and TRBJ2-7; weak D call: TRBD2 (6 bases). TRBV5-3 is designated an ORF whose function remains uncertain. V lost 5 bases to trimming and J lost 0 bases, with 18 bases between them. The CDR3 consists of 16 residues. The CDR3 protein is CARRQSLGGDSYEQYF. Here the CDR3 DNA reads TGTGCCAGAAGGCAATCCCTTGGCGGGGACTCCTACGAGCAGTACTTC.

The J gene is TRBJ2-1, the V gene TRBV19, with 8 positions matching TRBD2. The V gene's germline CDR1 is LNHDA and CDR2 SQIVND (reference sequence). With V trimmed by 2 bases and J by 4 bases, 4 bases remained unmatched. This CDR3 has 15 amino acids. CDR3 sequence (DNA): TGTGCCAGTAGTATAACTAGCGGAGCTTACAATGAGCAGTTCTTC. Its protein product is CASSITSGAYNEQFF.